This TCR beta chain was obtained from a study of OX40 agonist ivuxolimab in advanced cancers. General observations from the study: Clonal expansion by week 6 occurred in CD4+ and CD8+ blood T cells (at 0.1 to 3.0 mg/kg).

As to this clone: Antigen unknown.

Profiling relied on immunoSEQ multiplex PCR, and the TCRdb table lists in-frame clones only, not all of them. The sample carries tens of thousands of clones, less than 95% recorded once. This CDR3 is built from 12 residues. V gave up 7 bases and J gave up 8 bases, with 14 bases separating them. Germline assignment: CDR1 LNHDA and CDR2 SQIVND (reference sequence). The origin of this receptor is an adult with an advanced solid tumor such as melanoma, head and neck, liver or kidney cancer. The material was CD4+ or CD8+ T cells sorted from blood, obtained in a trial of the OX40 agonist ivuxolimab. The chain links TRBV19 to TRBJ2-5; the D gene is possibly TRBD1 (6 bases). CDR3 loop: CASTRSGETQYF. The CDR3 DNA follows: TGTGCCAGTACCCGCTCAGGGGAAACCCAGTACTTC.